This TCR beta chain came from a study of long-term antiretroviral therapy in people with HIV. Survey-level immunoSEQ v3.0 assays were run. Clones were sequenced by immunoSEQ multiplex PCR, and TCRdb holds only the in-frame ones, with some missing. The repertoire holds about 16,000 clones, with around 85% as singletons. Treatment locations for all participants with HIV were in the United States. This CDR3 is 13 amino acids long. Germline V lookup: CDR1 SGHKS, CDR2 YYEKEE (reference sequence). V was cut by 2 bases and J by 3 bases, with 8 bases left in between. Sequences were derived from unsorted PBMCs, sampled 1.2 years before starting antiretroviral therapy. The sequence came from a man aged 25-45 years with HIV. The V call is TRBV5-5, the J call TRBJ1-2; no clear D gene. Here the CDR3 DNA reads TGTGCCAGCAGCTTATCGCGGGACTATGGCTACACCTTC. Its translation: CASSLSRDYGYTF.